This TCR beta chain was captured by sequencing in a study of T cell responses to AZD1222 COVID-19 vaccine (dated by TCRdb to about 2021). Regarding the complete study: TCR sequencing covered 233 trial participants: 200 to 210 given two doses of AZD1222 and about 26 given two doses of MenACWY control vaccine. Trial participants were enrolled into age subgroups of 18-55, 56-69 and 70-plus years, which contained roughly 140, 27 and 60 TCR-sequenced participants, respectively.

The CDR3 regions of human TCRbeta chains were analyzed by immunosequencing. In the authors' own workflow: Repertoire TCRs were matched against a reference library of SARS-CoV-2-specific TCRs generated with the MIRA antigen-specificity platform. Breadth meant the fraction of unique TCRs that were SARS-CoV-2-associated, whereas depth meant the fraction of total T cells that were SARS-CoV-2-associated. Using the MIRA data, every spike-specific TCR was mapped to the spike region that the TCR reacted to and assigned to either a CD4 or a CD8 class. Log10-transformed breadth and depth values were compared by one-way ANOVA with Sidak's multiple comparisons tests. Held by TCRdb, this immuneACCESS table contains in-frame sequences only and omits some clones. Under half of the omission traces to an unresolved V gene where checked; the cause of the rest is unknown. That table furnishes V, J and clone size, whereas the DNA furnished D and trimming. This sample lists roughly 180,000 clones; roughly 93% were detected once. Together, the top ten hold under 1.1% of the sample.

Points the paper makes about the study in general: Nearly half of unique spike-specific TCRs reportedly recognized epitopes outside regions mutated in the B.1.351 and B.1.1.7 variants. After two AZD1222 doses, both the breadth and the depth of spike-specific TCRs were significantly higher than at day 0 and than in MenACWY recipients. Conclusions about previously exposed vaccinees are limited because only a handful of AZD1222 recipients were SARS-CoV-2 seropositive at baseline. Because no day 14 peak-response samples were available, repertoires were characterized only after the peak T cell response. The vaccine-associated CD4 TCRs covered the entire spike protein, and the dominant responses fell in regions 160-218 and 743-854. The 56-69-year group was small, and its depth increase did not reach significance, likely because of low power. Most participants were white British and females outnumbered males, and the authors suggested that clonal diversity may have been underestimated.

For CDR1 and CDR2, the germline V gene lists SGHTA and FQGNSA. The CDR3 runs 15 amino acids, cysteine and phenylalanine included. The entry retains the CDR3 DNA only, 45 bases that are in frame from base 1. V sheds 1 base and J sheds 4 bases, leaving 13 bases between their ends. As concerns this clone: The specificity of this receptor is unknown. No quality values exist for individual bases; no much larger clone is one base distant.

The intended sense of this specimen's time point label: about 28 days (+/-7) after the second vaccine dose. Read against the paper, the sample's treatment or condition label means: meningococcal conjugate vaccine given as trial control. The vaccinee samples were drawn from two UK trials, COV001 and COV002, one of which was a single-blind randomized controlled phase 2/3 trial testing AZD1222 (ChAdOx1 nCoV-19) in healthy adults. For TCRbeta chain sequencing, PBMC samples were collected from trial participants at day 0 and at day 28 after the second dose. The chain uses TRBV7-2 and TRBJ1-1, and the D gene may be TRBD1, 5 bases matching. The source material was peripheral blood, sampled 28 days after the second dose of the MenACWY control vaccine. This clonotype originated in an adult who received the MenACWY meningococcal vaccine as a control. This receptor carries the CDR3 CASSLVSQGGTEAFF. The bases read TGTGCCAGCAGCTTAGTGAGCCAGGGAGGCACTGAAGCTTTCTTT.